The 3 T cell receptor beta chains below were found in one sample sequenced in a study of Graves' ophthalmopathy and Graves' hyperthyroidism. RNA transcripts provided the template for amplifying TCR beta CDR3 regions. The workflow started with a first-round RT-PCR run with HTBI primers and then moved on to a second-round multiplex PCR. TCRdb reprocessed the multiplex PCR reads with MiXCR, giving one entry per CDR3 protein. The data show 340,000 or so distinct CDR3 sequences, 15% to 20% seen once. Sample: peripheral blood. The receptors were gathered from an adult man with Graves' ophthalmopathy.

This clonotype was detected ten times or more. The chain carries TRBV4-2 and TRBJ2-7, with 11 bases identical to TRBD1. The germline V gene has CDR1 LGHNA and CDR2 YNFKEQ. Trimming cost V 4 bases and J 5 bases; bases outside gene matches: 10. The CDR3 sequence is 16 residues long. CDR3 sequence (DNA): TGTGCCAGCAGCCGCGCGGGGACAGGGGGTTCGGACGAGCAGTACTTC. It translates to CASSRAGTGGSDEQYF.

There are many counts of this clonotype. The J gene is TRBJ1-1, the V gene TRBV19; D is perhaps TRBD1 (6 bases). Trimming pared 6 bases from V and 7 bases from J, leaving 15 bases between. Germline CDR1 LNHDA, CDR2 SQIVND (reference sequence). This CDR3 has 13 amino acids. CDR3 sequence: CASSRGQTGEAFF. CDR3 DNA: TGTGCCAGTAGCCGAGGCCAGACAGGTGAAGCTTTCTTT.

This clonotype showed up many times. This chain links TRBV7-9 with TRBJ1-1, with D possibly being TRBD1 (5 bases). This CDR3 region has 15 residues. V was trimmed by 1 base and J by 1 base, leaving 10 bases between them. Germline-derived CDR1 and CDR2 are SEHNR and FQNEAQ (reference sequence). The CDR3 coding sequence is TGTGCCAGCAGCTTAGAGGGTGGGGGGAACACTGAAGCTTTCTTT. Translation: CASSLEGGGNTEAFF.